This is a list of T cell receptor beta chains from one sample in a study of blood T cell dynamics during melanoma immunotherapy. Measured with immunoSEQ multiplex PCR; TCRdb has only the in-frame clones, and not every one. The table has 20,000 to 30,000 clones, roughly 89% seen once. Sequencing used blood, obtained from a patient treated with checkpoint blockade. Receptor source: a human donor with melanoma. Both conserved end residues are part of each CDR3. The D gene is left open where the match is weak. Rows give clone size only sometimes, using once, few, many, or a class for an expanded clone.

v_call	clone_size	j_call	d_call	cdr3_aa	cdr3_nt
TRBV2	.	TRBJ2-5	.	CASRALGRGPFGETQYF	TGTGCCAGCAGAGCGTTGGGCAGGGGTCCTTTCGGGGAGACCCAGTACTTC
TRBV7-2	.	TRBJ2-1	.	CASSLRTPGNEQFF	TGTGCCAGCAGCTTACGGACCCCGGGCAATGAGCAGTTCTTC
TRBV7-2	.	TRBJ2-1	.	CASSLVINNEQFF	TGTGCCAGCAGCCTAGTGATAAACAATGAGCAGTTCTTC
TRBV6-5	.	TRBJ2-5	TRBD2	CASSLGLAGAQYF	TGTGCCAGCAGTTTAGGACTAGCAGGGGCCCAGTACTTC
TRBV9	.	TRBJ2-6	TRBD1	CASSAGDSNSGANVLTF	TGTGCCAGCAGCGCAGGGGACAGTAACTCTGGGGCCAACGTCCTGACTTTC
TRBV28	.	TRBJ1-5	.	CASSLFRADNQPQHF	TGTGCCAGCAGTTTATTTAGGGCAGACAATCAGCCCCAGCATTTT
TRBV19	.	TRBJ1-2	.	CASTSMDSNYGYTF	TGTGCCAGTACCAGCATGGACAGTAACTATGGCTACACCTTC
TRBV2	.	TRBJ2-2	.	CASSRWGPNTGELFF	TGTGCCAGCAGTCGTTGGGGCCCGAACACCGGGGAGCTGTTTTTT
TRBV5-1	.	TRBJ2-2	.	CASSPGVTGELFF	TGCGCCAGCAGCCCTGGGGTCACCGGGGAGCTGTTTTTT
TRBV9	.	TRBJ1-1	.	CASSVGGRQNTEAFF	TGTGCCAGCAGCGTAGGCGGCAGGCAGAACACTGAAGCTTTCTTT
TRBV5-8	.	TRBJ1-2	.	CASSLWQVGYGYTF	TGTGCCAGCAGCTTGTGGCAGGTGGGGTATGGCTACACCTTC
TRBV28	.	TRBJ2-5	.	CASSLLGNGETQYF	TGTGCCAGCAGTTTATTAGGAAATGGAGAGACCCAGTACTTC
TRBV2	.	TRBJ2-5	.	CASSGQAQTQYF	TGTGCCAGCAGTGGTCAGGCGCAGACCCAGTACTTC
TRBV7-9	.	TRBJ1-2	TRBD1	CASSSGTGEEGYGYTF	TGTGCCAGCAGCTCCGGGACAGGGGAGGAGGGCTATGGCTACACCTTC
TRBV7-3	once	TRBJ2-6	.	CASSLTPGANVLTF	TGTGCCAGCAGCTTAACACCTGGGGCCAACGTCCTGACTTTC
TRBV7-3	.	TRBJ2-3	TRBD2	CASSFNAGGDADTQYF	TGTGCCAGCAGCTTCAACGCGGGAGGGGACGCAGATACGCAGTATTTT
TRBV10-3	.	TRBJ2-2	TRBD2	CAISGLAGSTGELFF	TGTGCCATCAGTGGACTAGCGGGAAGCACCGGGGAGCTGTTTTTT
TRBV15	.	TRBJ2-2	.	CATSGAGSPELFF	TGTGCCACCAGCGGGGCCGGGTCCCCGGAGCTGTTTTTT
TRBV18	.	TRBJ2-1	.	CASSQQGSYNEQFF	TGTGCCAGCTCACAACAGGGTTCCTACAATGAGCAGTTCTTC
TRBV7-3	.	TRBJ2-3	.	CASSFGTDTQYF	TGTGCCAGCAGCTTTGGGACAGATACGCAGTATTTT
TRBV28	.	TRBJ1-1	TRBD1	CASSSSGTGFTEAFF	TGTGCCAGCAGTTCCTCCGGGACAGGGTTCACTGAAGCTTTCTTT
TRBV30	.	TRBJ1-5	.	CAWSEGGDNQPQHF	TGTGCCTGGAGTGAAGGGGGGGATAATCAGCCCCAGCATTTT
TRBV19	.	TRBJ2-5	.	CASSIGPTQETQYF	TGTGCCAGTAGTATTGGGCCTACTCAAGAGACCCAGTACTTC
TRBV29-1	.	TRBJ2-7	.	CSVWGILGEQYF	TGCAGCGTTTGGGGCATCCTCGGCGAGCAGTACTTC
TRBV7-9	.	TRBJ2-5	.	CASSLGDSQETQYF	TGTGCCAGCAGCTTAGGAGACAGCCAAGAGACCCAGTACTTC